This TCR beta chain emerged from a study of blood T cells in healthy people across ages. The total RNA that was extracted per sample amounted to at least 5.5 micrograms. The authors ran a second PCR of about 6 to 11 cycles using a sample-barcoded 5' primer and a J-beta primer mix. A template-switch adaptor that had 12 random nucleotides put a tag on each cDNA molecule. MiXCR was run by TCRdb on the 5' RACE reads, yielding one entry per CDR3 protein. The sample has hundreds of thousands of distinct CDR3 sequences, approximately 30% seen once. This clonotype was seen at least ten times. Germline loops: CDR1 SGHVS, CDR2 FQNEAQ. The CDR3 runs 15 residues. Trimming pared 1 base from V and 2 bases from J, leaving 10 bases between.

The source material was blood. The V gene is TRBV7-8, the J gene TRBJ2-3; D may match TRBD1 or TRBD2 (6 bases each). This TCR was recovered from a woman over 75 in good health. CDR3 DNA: TGTGCCAGCAGCTTAGAGAGGGGGGCCACAGATACGCAGTATTTT. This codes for CASSLERGATDTQYF.